One and the same sample provided the 7 T cell receptor beta chains below, sequenced in a study of T cells after yellow fever vaccination. TCRdb re-analysed the 5' RACE reads in MiXCR, keeping a single row per CDR3 protein. Of a few hundred thousand distinct CDR3 sequences detected, around 12% appear once; the ten largest clones hold 2.5% to 4%. Specimen: CD4+ T cells sorted from PBMCs, collected 15 days after the yellow fever booster vaccination. These receptors came from a man younger than 30 who received the YFV17D yellow fever vaccine.

This clonotype was found a few times. The chain has TRBV15 and TRBJ1-1; TRBD1 matches 7 bases. The CDR3 runs to 14 residues. The V gene end was trimmed by 2 bases and the J gene end by 5 bases; junction bases not matched to a gene: 5. The germline V gene has CDR1 LNHNV and CDR2 YYDKDF (reference sequence). CDR3: CATSRPTGVTEAFF. The CDR3 region has the DNA TGTGCCACCAGCAGACCAACAGGGGTAACTGAAGCTTTCTTT.

In its sample, this clonotype was seen a few times. The chain recombines TRBV2 with TRBJ2-5; D possibly matches TRBD1 or TRBD2 (5 bases each). This CDR3 is built from 14 residues. Germline values: CDR1 SNHLY, CDR2 FYNNEI. Trimming pared 6 bases from V and 9 bases from J, leaving 20 bases between. CDR3 region: CASRRGPASGAQYF. In DNA form, the CDR3 reads TGTGCCAGCAGGAGGGGACCGGCGAGTGGGGCCCAGTACTTC.

This clonotype was counted between two and nine times. The chain carries TRBV6-5 and TRBJ2-1; D gene unclear. Looked up from germline, CDR1 is MNHEY and CDR2 is SVGAGI. The CDR3 extends over 16 amino acids. Between the trimmed V and J ends, which lost 0 bases and 4 bases, there was a span of 13 bases. In nucleotides, the CDR3 is TGTGCCAGCAGTTACTCGTATCCATCTACGTACAATGAGCAGTTCTTC. Translated, it gives CASSYSYPSTYNEQFF.

V is TRBV20-1 and J is TRBJ2-1, with D perhaps matching TRBD2 (7 bases). The V and J ends lost 5 bases and 1 base respectively, with 15 bases between them. The CDR3 is made up of 15 amino acids. The V gene's germline CDR1 is DFQATT and CDR2 SNEGSKA (reference sequence). The DNA for the CDR3 is TGCAGTGCTGAGGGCGGGGGCTCGTCCTACAATGAGCAGTTCTTC. It encodes CSAEGGGSSYNEQFF.

This clonotype has ten or more counts. The V call is TRBV4-2, the J call TRBJ2-2; the D gene is possibly TRBD1 (5 bases). CDR3 length: 18 amino acids. The V end was cut by 1 base, the J end by 5 bases, with 20 bases between. CDR1 is LGHNA and CDR2 is YNFKEQ in the germline V gene. CDR3 in amino acids: CASSQVSRGSRETGELFF. The CDR3 bases are TGTGCCAGCAGCCAAGTCTCCAGAGGCTCCAGGGAAACCGGGGAGCTGTTTTTT.

This chain uses TRBV28 with TRBJ2-7, with TRBD1 matching 12 bases. The J segment lost 7 bases and the V segment lost 2 bases, leaving 12 bases of the junction unmatched. Germline V gene data show CDR1 as MDHEN and CDR2 as SYDVKM. The CDR3 runs 17 residues. CDR3 sequence reads: CASSLNREGQGAGEQYV. Written as DNA, the CDR3 is TGTGCCAGCAGTTTAAATCGGGAGGGACAGGGGGCTGGAGAGCAGTACGTC.

J is TRBJ2-2 and V is TRBV29-1, with D unclear. The CDR3 extends over 14 amino acids. With 7 bases removed from V and 4 bases from J, the gap between germline ends came to 16 bases. Germline V CDR1 and CDR2: SQVTM, ANQGSEA. The CDR3 region has the DNA TGCAGCGCATCAACGACTGGGTTCACCGGGGAGCTGTTTTTT. Translation: CSASTTGFTGELFF.